Listed below are T cell receptor beta chains from one sample, sequenced in a study of early T cells in non-severe SARS-CoV-2 infection. TCRdb used MiXCR to reprocess the 5' RACE reads, holding one entry per CDR3 protein. The table includes tens of thousands of distinct CDR3 sequences, around 4.6% detected once. Input material: whole blood. These receptors all stem from an adult who was a healthcare worker with PCR-confirmed SARS-CoV-2 infection or an uninfected control (not recorded which). CDR3s include the opening cysteine and the closing phenylalanine or tryptophan. The D gene is left open where the match is weak. Expanded clones get a size class; other rows say once, few or many, or leave the size out.

TRBJ2-5 . many TRBV20-1 TGCAGTGCTAGGGCGACATCAACCATGATAGAGACCCAGTACTTC CSARATSTMIETQYF
TRBJ1-5 . many TRBV19 TGTGCCAGTAGTAGATCAGGGAGAATGGACAATCAGCCCCAGCATTTT CASSRSGRMDNQPQHF
TRBJ2-2 . many TRBV6-2/TRBV6-3 TGTGCCAGCAGTTACACCAACGAGGCCGGGGAGCTGTTTTTT CASSYTNEAGELFF
TRBJ1-4 TRBD1 medium-sized TRBV5-4 TGTGCCAGCAGCCAGGGGGCTATTGGTGAAAAACTGTTTTTT CASSQGAIGEKLFF
TRBJ2-7 . . TRBV28 TGTGCCACCAATCCTACGGGACATACTTTCTACGAGCAGTACTTC CATNPTGHTFYEQYF
TRBJ2-5 TRBD1 many TRBV7-9 TGTGCCAGCACCGTTCCCGGGACAGGGGAACAGACCCAGTACTTC CASTVPGTGEQTQYF
TRBJ2-1 . many TRBV19 TGTGCCAGCTTGGGACCCGGAGACTACAATGAGCAGTTCTTC CASLGPGDYNEQFF
TRBJ1-6 TRBD1 many TRBV6-6 TGTGCCAGCAGTTACGGACAGGGAGATTCACCCCTCCACTTT CASSYGQGDSPLHF
TRBJ2-1 . few TRBV6-2/TRBV6-3 TGTGCCAGCACCCGGGACCCCTTCAATGAGCAGTTCTTC CASTRDPFNEQFF
TRBJ2-1 TRBD2 few TRBV5-1 TGCGCCAGCAGCTTGGCTCCCAGGACTAGCGGGAGTTACAATGAGCAGTTCTTC CASSLAPRTSGSYNEQFF
TRBJ1-5 . many TRBV30 TGTGCCTGGACCAGAAATAGCAATCAGCCCCAGCATTTT CAWTRNSNQPQHF
TRBJ2-1 TRBD2 many TRBV5-1 TGCGCCAGCAGCTTGGTCCTAGCGGGGACCTACAATGAGCAGTTCTTC CASSLVLAGTYNEQFF
TRBJ2-2 . many TRBV9 TGTGCCAGCAGCCTCCGGGCAGGGCCCACCGGGGAGCTGTTTTTT CASSLRAGPTGELFF
TRBJ2-3 . many TRBV20-1 TGCAGTGCTAGCATGGGCACAGATACGCAGTATTTT CSASMGTDTQYF
TRBJ2-7 . many TRBV6-5 TGTGCCAGCAGTTATTCAACAGGGTGGCGACTCCACGAGCAGTACTTC CASSYSTGWRLHEQYF
TRBJ1-5 . many TRBV6-5 TGTGCCAGCAGTAGGACGGCCTATAGCAATCAGCCCCAGCATTTT CASSRTAYSNQPQHF
TRBJ2-1 . many TRBV24-1 TGTGCCACCCGGGACCAGTGGGACAATGAGCAGTTCTTC CATRDQWDNEQFF
TRBJ2-5 TRBD2 many TRBV7-9 TGTGCCAGCAGCTTAAGTGGACTAGCGTACCGGACCCAGTACTTC CASSLSGLAYRTQYF
TRBJ1-3 . many TRBV18 TGTGCCAGCTCGGCGACAGACTCTGGAAACACCATATATTTT CASSATDSGNTIYF
TRBJ2-3 TRBD2 many TRBV5-5 TGTGCCAGCAGCTTGGATCTAGCGGGAGTTTTGAATACGCAGTATTTT CASSLDLAGVLNTQYF
TRBJ2-1 TRBD2 many TRBV9 TGTGCCAGCAGCGTAGCGGGAGGGGCGTATGAGCAGTTCTTC CASSVAGGAYEQFF
TRBJ2-7 . . TRBV7-9 TGTGCCAGCAGCGCAAACCGGGACTCCTACGAGCAGTACTTC CASSANRDSYEQYF
TRBJ2-1 TRBD2 . TRBV9 TGTGCCAGCAGCGTAGGGGTAGCGGGGATGAATGAGCAGTTCTTC CASSVGVAGMNEQFF
TRBJ1-5 . many TRBV11-2 TGTGCCAGCAGCTTAGTTGTCGATCGGACGGCCGTCGGGCCCCAGCATTTT CASSLVVDRTAVGPQHF
TRBJ2-7 . many TRBV6-6 TGTGCCAGCAGTTACTCGGCCAGGGGAGAAACCTACGAGCAGTACTTC CASSYSARGETYEQYF
TRBJ1-2 . many TRBV20-1 TGCAGTGCTACGGACGATAACTATGGCTACACCTTC CSATDDNYGYTF
TRBJ2-2 TRBD2 many TRBV20-1 TGCAGTGCTAGAGCCCTCGGGACTACGTACACCGGGGAGCTGTTTTTT CSARALGTTYTGELFF
TRBJ1-4 . . TRBV28 TGTGCCAGCAGACTCAGGGTAACTAATGAAAAACTGTTTTTT CASRLRVTNEKLFF
TRBJ2-3 . . TRBV7-9 TGTGCCAGCGGGGCGATTGGAGGGAGCACAGATACGCAGTATTTT CASGAIGGSTDTQYF
TRBJ1-6 TRBD1 many TRBV7-3 TGTGCCAGCAGCACCGGGACAGTAAATTCACCCCTCCACTTT CASSTGTVNSPLHF
TRBJ2-7 . many TRBV29-1 TGCAGCGTTGGCCCCGACTCCTACGAGCAGTACTTC CSVGPDSYEQYF
TRBJ2-1 TRBD2 many TRBV11-3 TGTGCCAGCAGCCGAGGGACTAGCGGGAGTAATGAGCAGTTCTTC CASSRGTSGSNEQFF
TRBJ2-3 . few TRBV29-1 TGCAGCGTCGACCTCAGGGACACAGATACGCAGTATTTT CSVDLRDTDTQYF
TRBJ2-7 TRBD2 many TRBV7-2 TGTGCCAGCAGCTTAAGCCCACTAGCGGACAGCTCCTACGAGCAGTACTTC CASSLSPLADSSYEQYF
TRBJ2-3 . many TRBV2 TGTGCCAGCAGCCTCGGGCCAGATACGCAGTATTTT CASSLGPDTQYF
TRBJ2-5 . many TRBV7-2 TGTGCCAGCAGCTTGCTTTGGGGGACACAAGAGACCCAGTACTTC CASSLLWGTQETQYF
TRBJ1-4 TRBD1 . TRBV2 TGTGCCAGCAGTCCAGGGGGCTTAGGGGAAAAACTGTTTTTT CASSPGGLGEKLFF
TRBJ2-7 . many TRBV6-2/TRBV6-3 TGTGCCAGCAGCCGAGGACAGTCCTACGAGCAGTACTTC CASSRGQSYEQYF
TRBJ2-1 . many TRBV4-3 TGCGCCAGCAGCCGAGAGCCGAATGGGCCCGATGAGCAGTTCTTC CASSREPNGPDEQFF
TRBJ2-3 TRBD1 many TRBV18 TGTGCCAGCTCACCAAGACCCGGACAGGGGAGCACAGATACGCAGTATTTT CASSPRPGQGSTDTQYF
TRBJ2-3 . once TRBV5-1 TGCGCCAGCAGCGCCGGCCCTGGTACGCAGTATTTT CASSAGPGTQYF
TRBJ2-1 . many TRBV11-2 TGTGCCAGCGCAAAATCTAGTATGGTCTACAATGAGCAGTTCTTC CASAKSSMVYNEQFF
TRBJ2-6 TRBD1 many TRBV20-1 TGCAGTGCTAGAAAAAGGACAGGGGGCAACTCTGGGGCCAACGTCCTGACTTTC CSARKRTGGNSGANVLTF